A selection of T cell receptor beta chains follows, all from one sample in a study of T cells in Graves' hyperthyroidism and ophthalmopathy. Via MiXCR, TCRdb re-called the multiplex PCR reads, giving one row per CDR3 protein. The table has a few hundred thousand distinct CDR3 sequences, around 20% seen once; the top ten hold less than 40%. Sequencing was done on a sample of blood. These receptors were taken from a man aged 45 to 65 with Graves' ophthalmopathy. Each CDR3 is given without its conserved first and last residue. The D gene is left open where the match is weak.

TRBV28	NA	ASSAHGTYNEQF
TRBV5-1	TRBD1	ASSPSDRATDTQY
TRBV20-1	TRBD2	SARGGSNFNEQY
TRBV7-8	TRBD1	ASSLVGGGYNEQF
TRBV7-9	NA	ASSQAVEQY
TRBV12-3/TRBV12-4	TRBD2	ASSWTSDYNEQF
TRBV14	TRBD2	ASSLSSGLSYEQY
TRBV24-1	NA	ATVRYPFSTDTQY
TRBV7-2	TRBD2	ASSRLHPGTSGRETQY
TRBV30	NA	AALGGTTNEKLF
TRBV19	NA	ASSPIESSYEQY
TRBV30	NA	AWSAQVQETQY
TRBV29-1	NA	SALYIHGELF
TRBV30	NA	AWEKQGGDEKLF
TRBV27	TRBD1	ASSRTGKPYEQY
TRBV2	NA	ASSSQGAGNTIY
TRBV25-1	NA	ASSEYDKGVYNSPLH
TRBV6-1	NA	ASSDKVGYT
TRBV11-2	NA	ASSFPWGIPAL
TRBV13	TRBD1	ASSSPGTGGADTQY
TRBV10-2	NA	ASSTGGPQPQH
TRBV30	NA	AWTRGRGQETQY
TRBV29-1	TRBD2	SVPLAGGPEDTQY
TRBV12-3/TRBV12-4	TRBD1	ASSSQGGKDEKLF
TRBV20-1	TRBD2	SARLAGGTDAQY
TRBV11-2	NA	ASSLGFRRDQPQH
TRBV28	TRBD1	ASSPRTGGGFNEQF
TRBV15	TRBD1	ATSRKRVGQAKQETQY
TRBV27	NA	ASSTRDTPNTGELF
TRBV20-1	TRBD1	SASRHTGVTTHTDTQY
TRBV9	NA	ASSVDDFRGYTGELF
TRBV5-1	TRBD2	ASSLTSGSYSYEQY
TRBV6-1	TRBD1	ASKEIEGAEY
TRBV7-3	NA	ASSAQGTVNTGELF
TRBV9	NA	ASSVDPSYGKLF
TRBV2	NA	ASSDLAGGTQY
TRBV24-1	TRBD1	ATSPDRGNTETQY
TRBV20-1	NA	SARESDGHMNTEAF
TRBV2	NA	ASRFSEQY
TRBV5-1	NA	ASAGGGGTGELF
TRBV4-1	TRBD1	ASSPTRTGNYGYT
TRBV7-3	NA	ASSRTNTDTQY
TRBV7-8	TRBD1	ASSLRDRRELF
TRBV9	NA	ASSVDEGSAYEQY
TRBV7-3	TRBD1	ASSASDRGFIDEQF
TRBV5-1	NA	ASSPTPPDSRSNQPQH
TRBV3-1	TRBD1	ASSHAGTGPSPGAQH
TRBV13	TRBD1	ASSLGQGTGNSPLH
TRBV5-5	NA	ASSLALVRALRNGYT
TRBV28	NA	ASSPTSNYGYT
TRBV7-9	NA	ASSPPAHTGELF
TRBV5-1	TRBD1	ASRFTGAVYGYT
TRBV11-2	NA	ASSPERAVQY
TRBV11-2	NA	ASSLGLAAVYEQY
TRBV29-1	TRBD1	STGTGAWGLNNEQF